Listed below are T cell receptor beta chains from one sample, sequenced in a study of CD8+ T cells in alopecia areata. The data were produced by immunoSEQ multiplex PCR, yet TCRdb's version contains in-frame clones alone and is incomplete. In the table there are around 300,000 clones, over 45% of which are singletons. The sequencing used CD4+ T cells sorted from blood, collected around week 53, from a patient treated with tofacitinib. Receptors were obtained from a human donor with alopecia areata. Both conserved end residues are part of each CDR3. Each record gives: V gene, D gene, J gene, clone size, CDR3 DNA, CDR3 protein. A D gene is named only where the DNA matches it firmly. Size values are once, few and many counts, or a class for expanded clones, and some rows have none.

v_gene: TRBV7-2
d_gene: NA
j_gene: TRBJ1-5
abundance: NA
CDR3nt: TGTGCCAGCAGCGTAACCGGGACCATCAATCAGCCCCAGCATTTT
CDR3aa: CASSVTGTINQPQHF

v_gene: TRBV29-1
d_gene: NA
j_gene: TRBJ2-3
abundance: few
CDR3nt: TGCAGCGTTGCAGGACCCAGCACAGATACGCAGTATTTT
CDR3aa: CSVAGPSTDTQYF

v_gene: TRBV7-9
d_gene: NA
j_gene: TRBJ1-1
abundance: few
CDR3nt: TGTGCCAGCAGCCCTAGCGGGGGTCCGGGTGAAGCTTTCTTT
CDR3aa: CASSPSGGPGEAFF

v_gene: TRBV7-9
d_gene: TRBD1
j_gene: TRBJ2-3
abundance: NA
CDR3nt: TGTGCCAGCAGCTTCGACAGGGGGGGTACAGATACGCAGTATTTT
CDR3aa: CASSFDRGGTDTQYF

v_gene: TRBV29-1
d_gene: NA
j_gene: TRBJ2-1
abundance: few
CDR3nt: TGCAGCGTTGTAAGTCAGGGAAATGAGCAGTTCTTC
CDR3aa: CSVVSQGNEQFF

v_gene: TRBV7-9
d_gene: NA
j_gene: TRBJ2-5
abundance: NA
CDR3nt: TGTGCCAGCAGCACGGGAGAGACCCAGTACTTC
CDR3aa: CASSTGETQYF

v_gene: TRBV7-2
d_gene: NA
j_gene: TRBJ2-5
abundance: NA
CDR3nt: TGTGCCAGCAGCTTAAAGTGGGAGACCCAGTACTTC
CDR3aa: CASSLKWETQYF

v_gene: TRBV29-1
d_gene: NA
j_gene: TRBJ2-1
abundance: few
CDR3nt: TGCAGCGTTGGGGGTAGACAGATCGAGCAGTTCTTC
CDR3aa: CSVGGRQIEQFF

v_gene: TRBV7-9
d_gene: NA
j_gene: TRBJ1-2
abundance: few
CDR3nt: TGTGCCAGCAGCCTGGAGGGTGACTATGGCTACACCTTC
CDR3aa: CASSLEGDYGYTF

v_gene: TRBV25-1
d_gene: NA
j_gene: TRBJ2-3
abundance: many
CDR3nt: TGTGCCAGCAGTCGAGGTACAGATACGCAGTATTTT
CDR3aa: CASSRGTDTQYF

v_gene: TRBV2
d_gene: NA
j_gene: TRBJ2-1
abundance: NA
CDR3nt: TGTGCCAGCAGTGCTCACTACAATGAGCAGTTCTTC
CDR3aa: CASSAHYNEQFF

v_gene: TRBV29-1
d_gene: TRBD2
j_gene: TRBJ2-1
abundance: NA
CDR3nt: TGCAGCGTTGGGAAAACGACGGGACTAGCGTCCTACAATGAGCAGTTCTTC
CDR3aa: CSVGKTTGLASYNEQFF

v_gene: TRBV29-1
d_gene: TRBD1
j_gene: TRBJ1-2
abundance: NA
CDR3nt: TGCAGCGTTGTCAGGGGGCTGGATGGCTACACCTTC
CDR3aa: CSVVRGLDGYTF

v_gene: TRBV6-6
d_gene: NA
j_gene: TRBJ1-5
abundance: many
CDR3nt: TGTGCCAGCACCCCAGGGAATGGACATCAGCCCCAGCATTTT
CDR3aa: CASTPGNGHQPQHF

v_gene: TRBV5-1
d_gene: NA
j_gene: TRBJ2-7
abundance: few
CDR3nt: TGCGCCAGCAGCCATTCCGGAGCCAGCGAAAACGAGCAGTACTTC
CDR3aa: CASSHSGASENEQYF

v_gene: TRBV14
d_gene: NA
j_gene: TRBJ2-5
abundance: NA
CDR3nt: TGTGCCAGCAGCCAAGATAAGGACCGATTCGTTACCTCTGAGACCCAGTACTTC
CDR3aa: CASSQDKDRFVTSETQYF